The 28 T cell receptor beta chains below all came from one sample that was sequenced in a study of blood T cell repertoires in COVID-19. The repertoire was sequenced with immunoSEQ multiplex PCR; TCRdb's copy has only in-frame clones and lacks some. The sample yields around 330,000 clones, approximately 90% seen once. Source material: peripheral blood. The source is a young woman with COVID-19, enrolled during active disease.

J is TRBJ2-3 and V is TRBV2; TRBD2 matches 12 bases. The trim removed 1 base at V and 3 bases at J, leaving 2 bases unmatched. CDR3 length: 16 amino acids. CDR1 is SNHLY, CDR2 FYNNEI, per germline. The DNA of the CDR3 is TGTGCCAGCAGTGAAGGGCTAGCGGGGGGGACAGATACGCAGTATTTT. This codes for CASSEGLAGGTDTQYF.

The J gene is TRBJ1-5, the V gene TRBV19, with D unresolved. Germline CDR1 and CDR2: LNHDA and SQIVND (reference sequence). V shed 3 bases and J shed 4 bases, with 10 bases lying between them. This CDR3 contains 14 residues. CDR3 in amino acids: CASSIPPENQPQHF. The CDR3 nucleotides read TGTGCCAGTAGTATCCCCCCCGAGAATCAGCCCCAGCATTTT. The full variable domain, in which reference TRBV19 and TRBJ1-5 provide the parts outside the CDR3, is DGGITQSPKYLFRKEGQNVTLSCEQNLNHDAMYWYRQDPGQGLRLIYYSQIVNDFQKGDIAEGYSVSREKKESFPLTVTSAQKNPTAFYLCASSIPPENQPQHFGDGTRLSIL.

V and J are TRBV5-6 and TRBJ2-7; D is perhaps TRBD2 (6 bases). V was cut by 2 bases and J by 2 bases, with 11 bases left in between. Germline V gene lookup returns CDR1 SGHDT and CDR2 YYEEEE. The length of the CDR3 is 14 residues. The CDR3 loop is CASSFDRGTYEQYF. The CDR3 DNA is TGTGCCAGCAGCTTTGACCGGGGGACCTACGAGCAGTACTTC.

As to this clone: At one end the junction does not follow the germline gene, possibly because of a read error. V usage is TRBV7-9 and J usage is TRBJ2-1; TRBD2 might be the D (5 bases). Germline CDR1 reads SEHNR; CDR2 reads FQNEAQ (reference sequence). The CDR3 runs 15 residues. As DNA, the CDR3 is TGTGCCAGCAGCTTAGGGACTGTATCCTCCAATGAGCAGTTCTTC. Amino acids: CASSLGTVSSNEQFF. Together with reference TRBV7-9 and TRBJ2-1, the CDR3 gives the full variable domain: DTGVSQNPRHKITKRGQNVTFRCDPISEHNRLYWYRQTLGQGPEFLTYFQNEAQLEKSRLLSDRFSAERPKGSFSTLEIQRTEQGDSAMYLCASSLGTVSSNEQFFGPGTRLTVL.

The chain couples TRBV4-2 to TRBJ2-3; TRBD1 agrees at 7 bases. This CDR3 contains 17 residues. V lost 1 base and J lost 6; bases outside the gene matches: 13. Per the germline V gene, CDR1 is LGHNA and CDR2 is YNFKEQ. Here the CDR3 DNA reads TGTGCCAGCAGCCAAGCCTCGCAGGGAGAGGGGGCGGATACGCAGTATTTT. This sequence encodes CASSQASQGEGADTQYF.

The V call is TRBV20-1, the J call TRBJ1-5; D gene unclear. Germline CDR1 and CDR2: DFQATT and SNEGSKA (reference sequence). The length of the CDR3 is 15 residues. The ends were cut back, 3 bases at V and 5 bases at J, with 17 bases in the middle. The CDR3 nucleotides are TGCAGTGCTAGTCGGCCTTCCATCGGGTATCAGCCCCAGCATTTT. This gives the protein CSASRPSIGYQPQHF.

The chain carries TRBV5-6 and TRBJ2-3; 8 bases are shared with TRBD1. J gave up 1 base and V 4 bases, and 2 bases lay outside the gene matches. The CDR3 runs to 14 residues. Germline CDR1 reads SGHDT; CDR2 reads YYEEEE. This chain's CDR3 is CASSPTGGTDTQYF. The CDR3 coding sequence is TGTGCCAGCAGCCCGACAGGGGGCACAGATACGCAGTATTTT.

This clone was detected a few times. The chain has TRBV7-9 and TRBJ1-1, with no clear D. CDR3 length: 15 amino acids. Germline CDR1 reads SEHNR; CDR2 reads FQNEAQ (reference sequence). The ends were cut back, 5 bases at V and 1 base at J, with 14 bases in the middle. CDR3 coding DNA: TGTGCCAGCAGCACCCGTGCGGCTGGGAACACTGAAGCTTTCTTT. It specifies CASSTRAAGNTEAFF.

The V call is TRBV7-2, the J call TRBJ1-2, with a possible D match to TRBD1 (6 bases). CDR1 and CDR2 from the germline V gene are SGHTA and FQGNSA. The CDR3 runs to 15 residues. Trimming stripped 1 base from V and 2 bases from J, with 11 bases between. The chain's CDR3 is CASSLDAGENYGYTF. The CDR3 DNA reads TGTGCCAGCAGCTTAGATGCAGGGGAGAACTATGGCTACACCTTC.

Remarks on this clone: The sample holds other DNA sequences that translate to the same CDR3. This sequence joins TRBV5-1 and TRBJ2-2; perhaps TRBD2 as D (5 bases). The CDR3 contains 14 residues. Per germline, CDR1 SGHRS and CDR2 YFSETQ. Deletions cut 0 bases from V and 5 bases from J, with 8 bases between. This chain's CDR3 is CASSLVPGTGELFF. CDR3 nucleotide sequence: TGCGCCAGCAGCTTGGTTCCGGGAACCGGGGAGCTGTTTTTT. The complete variable domain, with remaining parts taken from reference TRBV5-1 and TRBJ2-2, reads KAGVTQTPRYLIKTRGQQVTLSCSPISGHRSVSWYQQTPGQGLQFLFEYFSETQRNKGNFPGRFSGRQFSNSRSEMNVSTLELGDSALYLCASSLVPGTGELFFGEGSRLTVL.

The CDR3 DNA follows: TGTGCCAGCAGCCGAGGAGGGCTCGTGGATGAGCAGTTCTTC. Translated: CASSRGGLVDEQFF. This sequence joins TRBV7-8 and TRBJ2-1, with a weak D call TRBD2 (6 bases). Germline CDR1 reads SGHVS; CDR2 reads FQNEAQ. This CDR3 comprises 14 residues. The V and J ends lost 5 bases and 8 bases respectively, with 16 bases between them.

The gene calls are TRBV9 and TRBJ1-1; D remains unclear. CDR1 and CDR2 from the germline V gene are SGDLS and YYNGEE. CDR3 length: 15 amino acids. Trimming took 2 bases from V and 3 from J, leaving 14 bases between them. Here the CDR3 reads CASSVTQSFDTEAFF. The DNA for the CDR3 is TGTGCCAGCAGCGTGACACAATCTTTCGACACTGAAGCTTTCTTT.

This clone was observed a few times. The chain employs TRBV29-1 and TRBJ1-1; maybe TRBD1 (6 bases). CDR3 length equals 13 residues. Per germline, CDR1 SQVTM and CDR2 ANQGSEA. V lost 4 bases to trimming and J lost 0 bases, with 9 bases between them. In DNA, the CDR3 is TGCAGCGTTGTCGGACAGCTGAACACTGAAGCTTTCTTT. Its translation is CSVVGQLNTEAFF.

This clone appeared once. The J gene is TRBJ1-5, the V gene TRBV7-4; the D gene is possibly TRBD1 (6 bases). The CDR3 is 18 amino acids. Trimming left V 2 bases short and J 0 bases short, with 17 bases between. Per the germline V gene, CDR1 is SGHVT and CDR2 is SQSDAQ. In DNA, the CDR3 is TGTGCCAGCAGCTTACACAGGGAGTCTTATTGTAGCAATCAGCCCCAGCATTTT. It specifies CASSLHRESYCSNQPQHF.

The chain carries TRBV10-3 and TRBJ2-5; 7 nucleotides align to TRBD2. CDR1 is ENHRY, CDR2 SYGVKD, per germline. The CDR3 totals 17 residues. The V gene end was trimmed by 6 bases and the J gene end by 7 bases; junction bases not matched to a gene: 20. The CDR3: CAIRALDAGGSTGTQYF. DNA for the CDR3: TGTGCCATCAGAGCCCTAGACGCCGGGGGGTCGACTGGGACCCAGTACTTC.

The chain is built from TRBV7-2 and TRBJ1-5; no clear D gene. Germline V CDR1 and CDR2: SGHTA, FQGNSA. CDR3 length: 13 residues. Trimming cost V 5 bases and J 2 bases, with 7 bases left between them. The CDR3 loop is CASSTRGNQPQHF. The CDR3 coding sequence is TGTGCCAGCAGCACCCGGGGCAATCAGCCCCAGCATTTT.

V usage is TRBV3-1 (or the pseudogene TRBV3-2) and J usage is TRBJ2-5; 9 bases agree with TRBD2. V lost 0 bases and J lost 5; bases outside the gene matches: 10. From germline, CDR1 is LGHDT and CDR2 YNNKEL (reference sequence). The CDR3 spans 17 residues. CDR3 in amino acids: CASSQDIKSGGWETQYF. The CDR3 DNA sequence: TGTGCCAGCAGCCAAGATATCAAGAGCGGGGGGTGGGAGACCCAGTACTTC.

V usage is TRBV6-5 and J usage is TRBJ2-3; possible D gene TRBD2, 5 bases. The CDR3 contains 14 residues. Germline loops: CDR1 MNHEY, CDR2 SVGAGI. V dropped 5 bases and J dropped 4 bases, with 13 bases sitting between them. The CDR3 DNA is TGTGCCAGCAGTACCCTAGCATCCTCAGATACGCAGTATTTT. It encodes CASSTLASSDTQYF.

The V and J genes are TRBV6-2 or TRBV6-3 and TRBJ2-7; maybe TRBD1 (5 bases). CDR1 is MNHEY and CDR2 is SVGEGT in the germline V gene. Trimming cost V 4 bases and J 0 bases, with 16 bases left between them. The CDR3 has 16 residues. The CDR3 here is CASSSLGLGISYEQYF. The CDR3, as DNA: TGTGCCAGCAGTTCCCTGGGGCTCGGAATCTCCTACGAGCAGTACTTC.

This chain joins TRBV5-1 and TRBJ2-3; TRBD2 agrees at 8 bases. CDR1 is SGHRS and CDR2 is YFSETQ in the germline V gene. The junction had 11 bases not matched to a gene; V was cut back by 6 bases and J by 5 bases. The CDR3 runs to 15 residues. The DNA for the CDR3 is TGCGCCAGCACAAAACTAAGCGGGGGAGGAGATACGCAGTATTTT. Protein sequence: CASTKLSGGGDTQYF.

The table lists this clone with a few counts. The chain links TRBV3-1 (or the pseudogene TRBV3-2) to TRBJ1-2; D remains unclear. The germline gives CDR1 LGHDT, CDR2 YNNKEL (reference sequence). V was clipped by 1 base and J by 5 bases, with 8 bases between them. This CDR3 has 13 residues. The CDR3 region is CASSQGRRYGYTF. The CDR3 DNA follows: TGTGCCAGCAGCCAAGGGCGGAGATATGGCTACACCTTC.

V usage is TRBV12-5 and J usage is TRBJ1-1; D not certain. Germline V gene data show CDR1 as LGHNT and CDR2 as FRNRAP. V dropped 5 bases and J dropped 7 bases, with 11 bases sitting between them. The CDR3 totals 12 residues. CDR3 DNA: TGTGCTAGTGGTCTATTGGTCGGTGAAGCTTTCTTT. Translated, it gives CASGLLVGEAFF.

This clone occurred a few times. This chain uses TRBV6-4 with TRBJ2-1; 9 nucleotides align to TRBD2. The CDR3 is 15 residues long. The germline V gene has CDR1 MRHNA and CDR2 SNTAGT. J lost 9 bases, V lost 5 bases, and 11 bases had no gene match. CDR3 residues: CASSSSGNLRGEQFF. The CDR3 DNA follows: TGTGCCAGCAGTTCTAGCGGGAACCTAAGGGGTGAGCAGTTCTTC.

The chain links TRBV5-5 to TRBJ2-7; D uncertain. The ends were cut back, 2 bases at V and 3 bases at J, with 6 bases in the middle. This CDR3 spans 12 amino acids. Germline V gene sequence: CDR1 SGHKS, CDR2 YYEKEE (reference sequence). CDR3 bases: TGTGCCAGCAGCTTTAACAACTACGAGCAGTACGTC. Amino acid sequence: CASSFNNYEQYV.

The gene calls are TRBV7-2 and TRBJ2-3; the match to TRBD1 covers 7 bases. Losses at the gene ends were 5 bases for V and 5 bases for J; bases not matched to a gene: 4. There are 13 residues in the CDR3. Looked up from germline, CDR1 is SGHTA and CDR2 is FQGNSA. This CDR3 is CASSRRQGDTQYF. CDR3 coding DNA: TGTGCCAGCAGCAGGAGACAGGGAGATACGCAGTATTTT.

This clone was seen only once. This same CDR3 is encoded by further DNA sequences in the sample. V usage is TRBV19 and J usage is TRBJ2-3, with D possibly TRBD2 on 7 matching bases. Looked up from germline, CDR1 is LNHDA and CDR2 is SQIVND (reference sequence). The CDR3 covers 13 residues. Trimming left V 5 bases short and J 6 bases short, with 12 bases between. The CDR3 DNA is TGTGCCAGTAGTGGGGGGGCCGGGGATACGCAGTATTTT. It is translated as CASSGGAGDTQYF.

The CDR3: CASSPGSGDYGYTF. The CDR3 DNA reads as TGCGCCAGCAGCCCAGGCTCAGGGGACTATGGCTACACCTTC. V usage is TRBV4-3 and J usage is TRBJ1-2; the D gene is possibly TRBD1 (6 bases). Germline V gene data show CDR1 as LGHNA and CDR2 as YSLEER. The CDR3 totals 14 residues. The V gene lost 4 bases and the J gene lost 3 bases, with 12 bases spanning the gap.

In its sample, this clone was seen a few times. The chain couples TRBV11-3 to TRBJ1-6, with TRBD1 as a possible D gene (6 bases). CDR1 and CDR2 (germline): SGHNT, YENEEA. Trimming took 4 bases from V and 6 from J, leaving 13 bases between them. The CDR3 extends over 15 amino acids. The CDR3 here is CASSSNRVGNSPLHF. The DNA of the CDR3 is TGTGCCAGCAGCTCTAACAGGGTTGGTAATTCACCCCTCCACTTT.